This T cell receptor (beta chain) came from a study of blood T cell repertoires in COVID-19. The CDR3 spans 12 residues. The germline V gene has CDR1 MDHEN and CDR2 SYDVKM. Trimming pared 6 bases from V and 6 bases from J, leaving 9 bases between. Measured with immunoSEQ multiplex PCR; TCRdb has only the in-frame clones, and not every one. The data show some 120,000 clones, 88% seen once. V usage is TRBV28 and J usage is TRBJ1-5; D unclear. The source material was peripheral blood. This clonotype was sampled from a human donor in a cohort sampled during active COVID-19. The CDR3 sequence is CASSPKSQPQHF. CDR3 nucleotide sequence: TGTGCCAGCAGCCCTAAGAGTCAGCCCCAGCATTTT.